This T cell receptor beta chain was captured by sequencing in a study of cytomegalovirus exposure and HLA in healthy donors. Overall study results and limits: Among CMV-associated TCR beta chains, most appeared HLA-restricted in a later analysis. The authors confirmed in vitro that a few CMV-associated chains were specific for CMV antigens.

Primers included in the PCR were 60 Vbeta and 13 Jbeta primers. Profiling relied on immunoSEQ multiplex PCR, and the TCRdb table lists in-frame clones only, not all of them. The table lists about 150,000 clones, around 81% of them singletons. CDR3 size: 13 residues. V was pared by 7 bases and J by 5 bases, with 17 bases between. Germline V gene data show CDR1 as SQVTM and CDR2 as ANQGSEA. Healthy bone marrow donors made up the donors. Details on this clone: Antigen specificity is unknown.

This sequence was found in a woman between 35 and 50 years old in good health and CMV-seropositive. Material: PBMCs. This chain links TRBV29-1 with TRBJ1-1; tentatively, D is TRBD1 (6 bases). In nucleotides, the CDR3 is TGCAGCGCCAGGGGTTCACGGTGGACTGAAGCTTTCTTT. Protein sequence: CSARGSRWTEAFF.